This T cell receptor (beta chain) derives from a study of T cell changes during pregnancy in multiple sclerosis. Some clones are missing from TCRdb's copy, which holds only in-frame ones; the method was immunoSEQ multiplex PCR. Found here are under 35,000 clones, roughly 87% of them singletons; the top ten hold about 7.5%. The germline V gene encodes CDR1 MNHNS and CDR2 SASEGT. The CDR3 covers 15 residues. J gave up 0 bases and V 6 bases, and 2 bases lay outside the gene matches. The sample in question was CD8+ T cells from peripheral blood mononuclear cells, obtained before pregnancy. This sequence joins TRBV6-1 and TRBJ2-6, with 7 bases aligning to TRBD1. This clonotype was sampled from a female donor with multiple sclerosis, enrolled in a pregnancy study. The CDR3: CASRTGDSGANVLTF. CDR3 nucleotide sequence: TGTGCCAGCAGAACAGGGGACTCTGGGGCCAACGTCCTGACTTTC.